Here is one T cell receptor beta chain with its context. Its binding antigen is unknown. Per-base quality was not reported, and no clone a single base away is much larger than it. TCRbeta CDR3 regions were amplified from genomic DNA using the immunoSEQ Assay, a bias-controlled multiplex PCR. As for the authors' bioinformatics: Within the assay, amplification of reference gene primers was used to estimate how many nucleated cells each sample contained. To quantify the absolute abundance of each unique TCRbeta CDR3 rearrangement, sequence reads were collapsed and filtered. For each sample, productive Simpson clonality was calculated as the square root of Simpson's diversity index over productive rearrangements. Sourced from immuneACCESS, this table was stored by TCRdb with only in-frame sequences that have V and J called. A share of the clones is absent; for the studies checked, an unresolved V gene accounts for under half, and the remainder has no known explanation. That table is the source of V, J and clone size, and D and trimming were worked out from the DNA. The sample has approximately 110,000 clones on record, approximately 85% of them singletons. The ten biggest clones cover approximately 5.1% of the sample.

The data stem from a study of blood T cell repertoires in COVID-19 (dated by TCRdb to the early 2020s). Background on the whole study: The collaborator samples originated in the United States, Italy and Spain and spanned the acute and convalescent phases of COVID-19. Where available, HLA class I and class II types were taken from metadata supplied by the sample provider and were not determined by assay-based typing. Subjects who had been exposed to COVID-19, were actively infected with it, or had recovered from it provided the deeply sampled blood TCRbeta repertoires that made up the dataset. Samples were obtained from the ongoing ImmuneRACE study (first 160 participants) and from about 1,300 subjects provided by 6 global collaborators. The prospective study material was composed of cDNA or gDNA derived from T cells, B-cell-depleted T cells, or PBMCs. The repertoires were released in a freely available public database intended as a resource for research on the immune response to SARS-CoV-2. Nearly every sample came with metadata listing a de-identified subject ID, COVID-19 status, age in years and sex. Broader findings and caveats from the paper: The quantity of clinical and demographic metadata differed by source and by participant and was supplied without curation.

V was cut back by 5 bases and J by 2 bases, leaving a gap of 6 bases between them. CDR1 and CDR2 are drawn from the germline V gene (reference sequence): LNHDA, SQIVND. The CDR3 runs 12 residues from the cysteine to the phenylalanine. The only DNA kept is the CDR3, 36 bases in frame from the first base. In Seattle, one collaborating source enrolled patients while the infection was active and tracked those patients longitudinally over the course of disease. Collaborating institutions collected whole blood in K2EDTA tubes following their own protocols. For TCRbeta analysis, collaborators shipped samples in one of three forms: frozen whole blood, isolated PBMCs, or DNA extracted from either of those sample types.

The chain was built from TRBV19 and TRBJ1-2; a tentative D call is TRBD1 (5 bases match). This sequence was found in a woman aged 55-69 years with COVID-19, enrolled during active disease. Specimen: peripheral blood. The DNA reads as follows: TGTGCCAGTAGTGACAGAAACTATGGCTACACCTTC. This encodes CASSDRNYGYTF.